This TCR beta chain comes out of a study of T cell repertoires in cytomegalovirus infection. Study-level information: An indication of both CMV infection and matching HLA type came from public TCR beta signatures.

The CDR3 consists of 13 residues. The V end was cut by 1 base, the J end by 0 bases, with 3 bases between. Germline assignment: CDR1 SEHNR and CDR2 FQNEAQ (reference sequence). This clonotype came up a few times. Its antigen is as yet unknown. One entry per CDR3 protein, called by TCRdb with MiXCR from the reads. This sample has about 350,000 distinct CDR3 sequences, with about 35% found just once. Sequencing used cultured PBMCs, obtained from culture after CMV antigen stimulation. The V gene is TRBV7-9, the J gene TRBJ2-5; the D is unclear. The clonotype originates from a human donor in good health (CMV status not recorded). Some clones in this sample may be carry-over from other donors' samples. CDR3 sequence: CASSLENQETQYF. The CDR3 DNA reads TGTGCCAGCAGCTTAGAGAACCAAGAGACCCAGTACTTC.